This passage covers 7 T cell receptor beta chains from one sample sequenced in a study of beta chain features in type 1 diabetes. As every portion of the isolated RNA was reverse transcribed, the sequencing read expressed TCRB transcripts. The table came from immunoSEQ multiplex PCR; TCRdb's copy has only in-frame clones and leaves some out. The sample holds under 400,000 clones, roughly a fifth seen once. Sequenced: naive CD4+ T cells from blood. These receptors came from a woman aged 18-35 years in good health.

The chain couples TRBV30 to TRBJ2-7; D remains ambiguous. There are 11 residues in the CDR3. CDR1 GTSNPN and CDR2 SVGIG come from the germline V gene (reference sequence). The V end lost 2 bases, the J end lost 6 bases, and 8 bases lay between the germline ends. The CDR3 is CAWSSSLEQYF. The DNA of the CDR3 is TGTGCCTGGAGTTCAAGCCTCGAGCAGTACTTC. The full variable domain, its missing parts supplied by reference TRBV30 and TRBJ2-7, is SQTIHQWPATLVQPVGSPLSLECTVEGTSNPNLYWYRQAAGRGLQLLFYSVGIGQISSEVPQNLSASRPQDRQFILSSKKLLLSDSGFYLCAWSSSLEQYFGPGTRLTVT.

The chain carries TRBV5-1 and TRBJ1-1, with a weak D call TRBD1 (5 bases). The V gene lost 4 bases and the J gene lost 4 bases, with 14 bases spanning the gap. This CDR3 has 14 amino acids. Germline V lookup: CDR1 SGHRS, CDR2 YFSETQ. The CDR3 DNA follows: TGCGCCAGCAGCGACCCAAGGGGCAGCACTGAAGCTTTCTTT. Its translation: CASSDPRGSTEAFF.

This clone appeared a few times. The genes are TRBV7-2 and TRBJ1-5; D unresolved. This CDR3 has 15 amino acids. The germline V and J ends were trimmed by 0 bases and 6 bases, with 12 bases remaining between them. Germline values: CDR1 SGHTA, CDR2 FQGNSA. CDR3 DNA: TGTGCCAGCAGCTTAGCATACAGACAAGGTCAGCCCCAGCATTTT. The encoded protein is CASSLAYRQGQPQHF. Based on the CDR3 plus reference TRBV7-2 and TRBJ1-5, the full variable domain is GAGVSQSPSNKVTEKGKDVELRCDPISGHTALYWYRQSLGQGLEFLIYFQGNSAPDKSGLPSDRFSAERTGGSVSTLTIQRTQQEDSAVYLCASSLAYRQGQPQHFGDGTRLSIL.

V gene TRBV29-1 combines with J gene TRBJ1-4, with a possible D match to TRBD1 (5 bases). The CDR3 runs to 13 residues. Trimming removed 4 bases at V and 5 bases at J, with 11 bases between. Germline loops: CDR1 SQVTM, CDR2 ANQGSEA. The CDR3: CSVGRGGNEKLFF. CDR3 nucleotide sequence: TGCAGCGTTGGCCGGGGGGGGAATGAAAAACTGTTTTTT.

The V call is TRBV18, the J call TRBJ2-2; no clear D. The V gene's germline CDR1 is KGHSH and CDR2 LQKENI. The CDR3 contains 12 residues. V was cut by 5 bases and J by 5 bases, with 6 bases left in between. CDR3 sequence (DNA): TGTGCCAGCTCATCCCGGACCGGGGAGCTGTTTTTT. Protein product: CASSSRTGELFF.

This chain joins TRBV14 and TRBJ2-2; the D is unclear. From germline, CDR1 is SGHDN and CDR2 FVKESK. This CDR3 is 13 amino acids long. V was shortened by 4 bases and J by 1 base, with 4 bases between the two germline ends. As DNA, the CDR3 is TGTGCCAGCAGCCCACAGAACACCGGGGAGCTGTTTTTT. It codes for CASSPQNTGELFF.

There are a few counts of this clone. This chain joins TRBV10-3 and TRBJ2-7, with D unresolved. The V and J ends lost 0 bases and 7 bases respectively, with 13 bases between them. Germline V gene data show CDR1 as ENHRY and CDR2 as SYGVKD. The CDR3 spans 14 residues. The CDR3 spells CAISESKSSGEQYF. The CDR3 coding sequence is TGTGCCATCAGTGAGTCGAAGTCGTCCGGGGAGCAGTACTTC.